These 22 T cell receptor beta chains were sequenced from one sample in a study of graft-versus-host responses after intestinal transplantation. No antigens are known for them. Sequenced by immunoSEQ multiplex PCR; TCRdb stores in-frame clones only, minus some. The sample contains some 50,000 clones, about 88% of which appear only once. Material: unstimulated CD4+ T cells sorted from spleen or lymph node cells, obtained before transplant. Source of these receptors: a human donor who was the organ donor for an intestinal transplant.

The chain employs TRBV4-1 and TRBJ2-1; no firm D call. The CDR3 contains 12 residues. Germline-derived CDR1 and CDR2 are MGHRA and YSYEKL. V lost 3 bases, J lost 10 bases, and 10 bases lay in between. CDR3 bases: TGCGCCAGCAGCCACTTTCAGAACGAGCAGTTCTTC. It is translated as CASSHFQNEQFF.

The V call is TRBV4-2, the J call TRBJ2-3; TRBD2 aligns across 16 bases. V shed 8 bases, J shed 4 bases, and the junction held 6 bases outside the gene matches. Germline values: CDR1 LGHNA, CDR2 YNFKEQ. The CDR3 is made up of 16 amino acids. The CDR3 bases are TGTGCCAGCGTTAGGGGACTAGCGGGAGGGCCAGATACGCAGTATTTT. Translating it yields CASVRGLAGGPDTQYF.

The CDR3 loop is CASSHKREETQYF. As DNA, the CDR3 is TGTGCCAGCAGCCACAAGCGAGAAGAGACCCAGTACTTC. The chain employs TRBV5-4 and TRBJ2-5; D remains ambiguous. The CDR3 has 13 residues. The germline V gene encodes CDR1 SGHNT and CDR2 YYREEE (reference sequence). V lost 4 bases and J lost 3, with 10 bases in between.

This clone was seen more than once but under ten times. The chain links TRBV7-8 to TRBJ2-5; 9 bases align to TRBD2. This CDR3 region has 15 residues. Trimming cost V 5 bases and J 7 bases; bases outside gene matches: 11. Per the germline V gene, CDR1 is SGHVS and CDR2 is FQNEAQ. CDR3 sequence: CASSRGGVALGTQYF. The CDR3 DNA reads as TGTGCCAGCAGCCGCGGGGGGGTCGCCTTGGGGACCCAGTACTTC.

This chain connects TRBV6-6 to TRBJ2-7; 10 bases are a match to TRBD1. After removal of 4 bases from V and 2 bases from J, the junction contained 2 bases not matched to a gene. The CDR3 extends over 14 amino acids. Germline CDR1 and CDR2: MNHNY and SVGAGI (reference sequence). This CDR3 is CASSWDRGAYEQYF. CDR3 in DNA: TGTGCCAGCAGTTGGGACAGGGGTGCCTACGAGCAGTACTTC.

The gene calls are TRBV5-1 and TRBJ1-5; TRBD1 agrees at 7 bases. The CDR3 is made up of 15 amino acids. Germline trimming cut 0 bases from V and 1 base from J; bases unmatched to any gene: 1. Germline CDR1 reads SGHRS; CDR2 reads YFSETQ. This CDR3 reads CASSLGQGSNQPQHF. The CDR3 DNA sequence: TGCGCCAGCAGCTTGGGACAGGGAAGCAATCAGCCCCAGCATTTT. Using reference TRBV5-1 and TRBJ1-5 for the parts outside the CDR3, the full variable domain is KAGVTQTPRYLIKTRGQQVTLSCSPISGHRSVSWYQQTPGQGLQFLFEYFSETQRNKGNFPGRFSGRQFSNSRSEMNVSTLELGDSALYLCASSLGQGSNQPQHFGDGTRLSIL.

This rearrangement joins TRBV6-1 to TRBJ1-4; D is uncertain. Per the germline V gene, CDR1 is MNHNS and CDR2 is SASEGT. The CDR3 covers 14 residues. V lost 8 bases and J 8 bases, leaving 18 bases between the germline ends. The CDR3 loop reads CASCSAALREKLFF. CDR3 coding DNA: TGTGCCAGCTGTTCGGCAGCCCTTCGGGAAAAACTGTTTTTT.

V usage is TRBV6-4 and J usage is TRBJ2-2; a possible D gene is TRBD2 (6 bases). CDR3 length: 12 residues. Germline CDR1 reads MRHNA; CDR2 reads SNTAGT. V dropped 7 bases and J dropped 4 bases, with 7 bases sitting between them. The CDR3, as DNA: TGTGCCAGCACCGGGGGCACCGGGGAGCTGTTTTTT. Protein: CASTGGTGELFF.

This clone was counted a single time. CDR3 loop: CASSPSPGLPNEKLFF. The CDR3 coding sequence is TGTGCCAGCAGCCCCTCCCCGGGACTGCCTAATGAAAAACTGTTTTTT. The gene calls are TRBV7-9 and TRBJ1-4; TRBD1 is a possible D gene (5 bases). The CDR3 contains 16 residues. The V and J ends lost 5 bases and 3 bases respectively, with 16 bases between them. From germline, CDR1 is SEHNR and CDR2 FQNEAQ (reference sequence). Full variable domain (remainder filled in from reference TRBV7-9 and TRBJ1-4): DTGVSQNPRHKITKRGQNVTFRCDPISEHNRLYWYRQTLGQGPEFLTYFQNEAQLEKSRLLSDRFSAERPKGSFSTLEIQRTEQGDSAMYLCASSPSPGLPNEKLFFGSGTQLSVL.

The chain joins TRBV5-1 to TRBJ2-7, with a weak D call TRBD1 (5 bases). From germline, CDR1 is SGHRS and CDR2 YFSETQ. Between the trimmed V and J ends, which lost 1 base and 4 bases, there was a span of 12 bases. This CDR3 is 14 amino acids long. CDR3 sequence (DNA): TGCGCCAGCAGCTTGCAACCAGGGCCTTACGAGCAGTACTTC. It translates to CASSLQPGPYEQYF.

The sample holds a few counts of this clone. This sequence joins TRBV6-5 and TRBJ2-3; D gene ambiguous. Between the trimmed V and J ends, which lost 5 bases and 3 bases, there was a span of 6 bases. The germline V gene encodes CDR1 MNHEY and CDR2 SVGAGI. The CDR3 is 12 amino acids. The CDR3 region has the DNA TGTGCCAGCAGTGTTCTTACAGATACGCAGTATTTT. Protein sequence: CASSVLTDTQYF.

DNA for the CDR3: TGCGCCAGCAGCTTGCCAGGACAGGCAGCAAGCGAGCAGTACTTC. It is translated as CASSLPGQAASEQYF. The J gene is TRBJ2-7, the V gene TRBV5-1; 7 bases map to TRBD1. The CDR3 spans 15 residues. Germline lookup yields CDR1 SGHRS and CDR2 YFSETQ. After removal of 1 base from V and 6 bases from J, the junction contained 10 bases not matched to a gene.

CDR3 coding DNA: TGTGCCAGCAGCAATGACAGGGGCCTCTCCTACGAGCAGTACTTC. The encoded protein is CASSNDRGLSYEQYF. The chain employs TRBV11-3 and TRBJ2-7, with 8 bases identical to TRBD1. The germline V gene encodes CDR1 SGHNT and CDR2 YENEEA. The CDR3 spans 15 residues. J gave up 0 bases and V 5 bases, and 6 bases lay outside the gene matches.

The chain recombines TRBV6-5 with TRBJ1-1; 7 bases line up with TRBD1. This CDR3 comprises 15 residues. V lost 6 bases, J lost 0 bases, and 7 bases stayed unmatched. Germline-derived CDR1 and CDR2 are MNHEY and SVGAGI. CDR3 in amino acids: CASRMDRRMNTEAFF. The CDR3 DNA sequence: TGTGCCAGCAGGATGGACAGGAGGATGAACACTGAAGCTTTCTTT.

The chain joins TRBV6-5 to TRBJ1-2; D possibly corresponds to TRBD1 (5 bases). Deletions cut 4 bases from V and 4 bases from J, with 10 bases between. Germline V gives CDR1 MNHEY, CDR2 SVGAGI. The CDR3 covers 13 residues. The CDR3 bases are TGTGCCAGCAGTTTACAGGCTACCTATGGCTACACCTTC. Translating gives CASSLQATYGYTF.

The rearrangement uses TRBV6-5 and TRBJ2-7, with D possibly being TRBD1 (6 bases). V was pared by 6 bases and J by 0 bases, with 12 bases between. Germline V lookup: CDR1 MNHEY, CDR2 SVGAGI. The length of the CDR3 is 14 residues. The CDR3 nucleotides are TGTGCCAGCAGCCGACAGGTGTCCTCCTACGAGCAGTACTTC. Its protein product is CASSRQVSSYEQYF.

This clone was observed once. The J gene is TRBJ1-1, the V gene TRBV18; TRBD1 aligns across 7 bases. CDR3 length equals 16 residues. From germline, CDR1 is KGHSH and CDR2 LQKENI. J was trimmed by 2 bases and V by 4 bases; bases with no gene match: 10. The CDR3 nucleotides read TGTGCCAGCTCACGGACCTCTGGGACAGATAACACTGAAGCTTTCTTT. This gives the protein CASSRTSGTDNTEAFF.

The genes are TRBV21-1 and TRBJ2-7. TRBV21-1 is designated a pseudogene. The CDR3 runs to 10 residues. CDR3 residues: CASSKGEQYF. CDR3 nucleotides: TGTGCCAGCAGCAAGGGCGAGCAGTACTTC.

The chain is built from TRBV5-4 and TRBJ2-1, with 16 bases identical to TRBD2. The length of the CDR3 is 17 residues. Germline values: CDR1 SGHNT, CDR2 YYREEE (reference sequence). Unmatched junction bases numbered 6, after V lost 3 bases and J lost 6 bases. CDR3 sequence reads: CASSSGTSGRAGNEQFF. The CDR3 DNA reads TGTGCCAGCAGCTCCGGGACTAGCGGGAGGGCCGGCAATGAGCAGTTCTTC.

This clone occurred a few times. Other DNA sequences in the same sample also yield this CDR3. The rearrangement links TRBV6-1 to TRBJ1-1; D perhaps matches TRBD1 (5 bases). The germline V gene has CDR1 MNHNS and CDR2 SASEGT. The CDR3 length is 13 residues. The V end was cut by 5 bases, the J end by 6 bases, with 13 bases between. CDR3 sequence: CASSNRLGAEAFF. As DNA, the CDR3 is TGTGCCAGCAGTAACAGGCTAGGGGCTGAAGCTTTCTTT.

The V and J genes are TRBV30 and TRBJ2-3; D unresolved. The CDR3 spans 11 residues. V was cut by 3 bases and J by 3 bases, with 4 bases left in between. The germline V gene encodes CDR1 GTSNPN and CDR2 SVGIG (reference sequence). The CDR3 sequence is CAWRDTDTQYF. CDR3 bases: TGTGCCTGGAGAGATACAGATACGCAGTATTTT.

This clone was observed a handful of times. V usage is TRBV5-4 and J usage is TRBJ2-7, with unresolved D. Germline CDR1 SGHNT, CDR2 YYREEE (reference sequence). The CDR3 runs to 13 residues. Trimming left V 2 bases short and J 2 bases short, with 8 bases between. CDR3 amino acids: CASSLGRTYEQYF. In nucleotides, the CDR3 is TGTGCCAGCAGCTTAGGCAGGACCTACGAGCAGTACTTC.